This T cell receptor beta chain was recovered during a study of blood T cell repertoires in COVID-19. Study information: Both acute and convalescent COVID-19 samples were obtained from the United States, Italy and Spain.

Authors' analysis steps: Using reference gene primer amplification, nucleated cell counts were estimated. Data came from immunoSEQ multiplex PCR; TCRdb stores just in-frame clones and leaves some out. V, J and clone size reflect that table, while D and trimming were determined from the DNA. The sample consists of some 200,000 clones, about nine tenths of them appearing once. The table lists this clone with a count of one. The germline gives CDR1 SGHRS, CDR2 YFSETQ. The CDR3 length is 15 residues. Trimming at V came to 5 bases and at J to 2 bases, leaving 6 bases not matched to a gene. The sequence was collected from a man between 65 and 85 years old with acute or convalescent COVID-19. Sequencing input: peripheral blood. The chain combines TRBV5-1 with TRBJ2-3; 9 bases agree with TRBD2. The CDR3 reads CASSRSGGTTDTQYF. The CDR3 DNA is TGCGCCAGCAGTCGGAGCGGGGGGACCACAGATACGCAGTATTTT.